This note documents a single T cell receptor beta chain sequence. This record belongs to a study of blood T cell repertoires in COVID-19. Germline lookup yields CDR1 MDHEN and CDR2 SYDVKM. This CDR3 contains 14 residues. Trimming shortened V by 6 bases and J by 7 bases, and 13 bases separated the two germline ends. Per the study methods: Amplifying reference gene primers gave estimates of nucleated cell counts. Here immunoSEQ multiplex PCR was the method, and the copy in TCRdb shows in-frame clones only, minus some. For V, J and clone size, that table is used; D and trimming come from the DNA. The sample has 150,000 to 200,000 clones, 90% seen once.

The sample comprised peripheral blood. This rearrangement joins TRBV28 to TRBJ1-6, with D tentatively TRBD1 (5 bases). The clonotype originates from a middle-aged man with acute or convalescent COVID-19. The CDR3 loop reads CASSLPGGNSPLHF. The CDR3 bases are TGTGCCAGCAGCTTGCCCGGGGGAAATTCACCCCTCCACTTT.